This entry concerns a single T cell receptor (beta chain). Its antigen remains unidentified. Unique molecular identifiers were affixed to single, distinct cDNA molecules. TCRdb itself ran the 5' RACE reads through MiXCR, one entry per CDR3 protein. The sample yields 45,000 to 70,000 distinct CDR3 sequences, roughly 7.1% seen once. The sample is drawn from a study of early T cells in non-severe SARS-CoV-2 infection. For the study at large: Bulk RNA taken from unsorted whole blood was sequenced, leaving chains unpaired. Study-level findings and limits: The matching step, a VDJdb search, favored anti-spike CD8 responses and missed private and CD4 specificities.

Trimming cost V 0 bases and J 0 bases, with 7 bases left between them. The CDR3 consists of 14 residues. The germline CDR1 and CDR2 sequences are SQVTM and ANQGSEA. The chain links TRBV29-1 to TRBJ2-3, with D possibly called TRBD1 or TRBD2 (5 bases each). The source material was whole blood, sampled at baseline. The receptor was isolated from an adult who was a healthcare worker with PCR-confirmed SARS-CoV-2 infection or an uninfected control (not recorded which). The CDR3, as DNA: TGCAGCGTTGAAGACCGGGACAGCACAGATACGCAGTATTTT. It yields the protein CSVEDRDSTDTQYF.